The 19 T cell receptor beta chains given below trace back to one sample, sequenced in a study of OX40 agonist ivuxolimab in advanced cancers. Produced via immunoSEQ multiplex PCR; TCRdb's table is partial and in-frame only. Of around 140,000 clones listed, approximately 94% were seen once; the top ten hold about 0.93%. The sample was CD4+ or CD8+ T cells sorted from blood, taken in a trial of the OX40 agonist ivuxolimab. These receptors came from an adult with an advanced solid tumor such as melanoma, head and neck, liver or kidney cancer.

A note on this clone: The same CDR3 can be traced to other DNA sequences in this sample. The chain uses TRBV9 and TRBJ2-5; the match to TRBD2 covers 8 bases. The ends lost 2 bases at V and 2 bases at J; junction bases unmatched: 2. Germline V gives CDR1 SGDLS, CDR2 YYNGEE. The length of the CDR3 is 14 residues. The CDR3 reads CASSVGGAQETQYF. The CDR3 nucleotides read TGTGCCAGCAGCGTCGGGGGGGCTCAAGAGACCCAGTACTTC.

This rearrangement joins TRBV11-2 to TRBJ1-2; TRBD1 is a possible D gene (6 bases). CDR3 length: 14 amino acids. Looked up from germline, CDR1 is SGHAT and CDR2 is FQNNGV. V shed 5 bases and J shed 8 bases, with 18 bases lying between them. CDR3 DNA: TGTGCCAGCAGCCCCGAGCGGCTCCAGGGGGGCTACACCTTC. It encodes CASSPERLQGGYTF.

The chain employs TRBV1 and TRBJ1-3; the listed D gene, TRBD1, was not tested against the DNA. TRBV1 is marked as a pseudogene. This CDR3 has 18 residues. The CDR3 spells CTSSQDMGQGARGNTIYF. The CDR3 bases are TGCACCAGCAGCCAAGATATGGGACAGGGGGCGCGAGGAAACACCATATATTTT.

The J gene is TRBJ1-2, the V gene TRBV15; 7 bases are a match to TRBD1. CDR1 and CDR2 from the germline V gene are LNHNV and YYDKDF (reference sequence). The V and J ends lost 3 bases and 2 bases, in that order; junction bases with no gene match: 0. This CDR3 is built from 13 residues. The CDR3 DNA reads as TGTGCCACCAGCAGGGACAGGAACTATGGCTACACCTTC. Its protein is CATSRDRNYGYTF.

The chain couples TRBV11-2 to TRBJ2-7; D is uncertain. This CDR3 region has 14 residues. Trimming cost V 0 bases and J 6 bases, with 12 bases left between them. Per germline, CDR1 SGHAT and CDR2 FQNNGV. CDR3 coding DNA: TGTGCCAGCAGCTTAGAGCTAGTGCGGTCCGAGCAGTACTTC. Residues: CASSLELVRSEQYF.

V is TRBV9 and J is TRBJ2-1, with 8 nucleotides matching TRBD2. With V trimmed by 4 bases and J by 4 bases, 22 bases remained unmatched. The CDR3 covers 20 residues. Germline V gives CDR1 SGDLS, CDR2 YYNGEE. CDR3 sequence reads: CASSSRTLRGAGGRYNEQFF. CDR3 bases: TGTGCCAGCAGCTCAAGGACCCTAAGGGGCGCGGGAGGACGGTACAATGAGCAGTTCTTC.

The chain carries TRBV5-1 and TRBJ2-7; 8 nucleotides align to TRBD2. The J segment lost 7 bases and the V segment lost 0 bases, leaving 0 bases of the junction unmatched. In germline, CDR1 is SGHRS, CDR2 YFSETQ. This CDR3 contains 12 residues. CDR3 amino acids: CASSLGGGEQYF. CDR3 bases: TGCGCCAGCAGCTTGGGCGGGGGGGAGCAGTACTTC.

V usage is TRBV19 and J usage is TRBJ2-7; the D is unclear. The CDR3 is made up of 15 amino acids. CDR1 is LNHDA, CDR2 SQIVND, per germline (reference sequence). With 3 bases removed from V and 2 bases from J, the gap between germline ends came to 14 bases. As DNA, the CDR3 is TGTGCCAGTAGTATGTCAGTCCTTCCTACCTACGAGCAGTACTTC. It specifies CASSMSVLPTYEQYF.

The chain links TRBV7-2 to TRBJ2-3; D perhaps matches TRBD2 (5 bases). Germline-derived CDR1 and CDR2 are SGHTA and FQGNSA. Trimming stripped 1 base from V and 6 bases from J, with 17 bases between. This CDR3 region has 16 residues. CDR3: CASSLGATSPRDTQYF. CDR3 nucleotides: TGTGCCAGCAGCTTAGGGGCTACTAGTCCCCGGGATACGCAGTATTTT.

This chain links TRBV19 with TRBJ1-3; D uncertain. This CDR3 region has 13 residues. Germline V gene sequence: CDR1 LNHDA, CDR2 SQIVND (reference sequence). V lost 3 bases to trimming and J lost 2 bases, with 5 bases between them. The CDR3 loop is CASSIGAGNTIYF. In nucleotides, the CDR3 is TGTGCCAGTAGTATCGGGGCTGGAAACACCATATATTTT.

The chain couples TRBV5-4 to TRBJ1-1; possible D gene TRBD1, 5 bases. Germline lookup yields CDR1 SGHNT and CDR2 YYREEE (reference sequence). The CDR3 sequence is 15 residues long. V gave up 2 bases and J gave up 1 base, with 12 bases separating them. The CDR3 sequence: CASSFRYGQNTEAFF. CDR3 nucleotide sequence: TGTGCCAGCAGCTTTCGATACGGACAGAACACTGAAGCTTTCTTT.

This chain links TRBV6-5 with TRBJ1-5; weak D call: TRBD1 (6 bases). CDR1 MNHEY and CDR2 SVGAGI come from the germline V gene. The germline V and J ends were trimmed by 4 bases and 5 bases, with 12 bases remaining between them. The CDR3 spans 14 residues. The CDR3 is CASSSPAGDQPQHF. Written as DNA, the CDR3 is TGTGCCAGCAGTTCGCCGGCAGGGGATCAGCCCCAGCATTTT.

In regard to this clone: The sample carries other DNA sequences with the same CDR3. V and J are TRBV18 and TRBJ1-1; a weak D match, TRBD1 (5 bases). In germline, CDR1 is KGHSH, CDR2 LQKENI. V shed 2 bases and J shed 1 base, with 5 bases lying between them. There are 13 residues in the CDR3. The CDR3 sequence is CASSPGGNTEAFF. CDR3 in DNA: TGTGCCAGCTCACCAGGGGGGAACACTGAAGCTTTCTTT. Full variable domain (outside the CDR3, taken from reference TRBV18 and TRBJ1-1): NAGVMQNPRHLVRRRGQEARLRCSPMKGHSHVYWYRQLPEEGLKFMVYLQKENIIDESGMPKERFSAEFPKEGPSILRIQQVVRGDSAAYFCASSPGGNTEAFFGQGTRLTVV.

The chain joins TRBV5-1 to TRBJ1-1; weak D call: TRBD1 (5 bases). The V end lost 2 bases, the J end lost 2 bases, and 13 bases lay between the germline ends. Per the germline V gene, CDR1 is SGHRS and CDR2 is YFSETQ. The CDR3 runs 15 residues. CDR3 loop: CASSFFSRGNTEAFF. CDR3 bases: TGCGCCAGCAGCTTTTTTAGTAGGGGTAACACTGAAGCTTTCTTT.

A note on this clone: Other nucleotide sequences from this sample produce the same CDR3. The V gene is TRBV5-6, the J gene TRBJ2-3; 8 bases align to TRBD2. V shed 3 bases, J shed 3 bases, and the junction held 9 bases outside the gene matches. Germline lookup yields CDR1 SGHDT and CDR2 YYEEEE. There are 16 residues in the CDR3. The DNA of the CDR3 is TGTGCCAGCAGCTACCGGACCAGCGGGAGAACAGATACGCAGTATTTT. This sequence encodes CASSYRTSGRTDTQYF.

The V and J genes are TRBV6-5 and TRBJ2-7; maybe TRBD2 (6 bases). The ends were cut back, 0 bases at V and 5 bases at J, with 14 bases in the middle. The CDR3 extends over 15 amino acids. CDR1 is MNHEY and CDR2 is SVGAGI in the germline V gene. The CDR3 DNA reads TGTGCCAGCAGTTACTCGATAGCGGCGGGAAACGAGCAGTACTTC. Its translation: CASSYSIAAGNEQYF.

The genes are TRBV7-2 and TRBJ2-5, with TRBD2 as a possible D gene (5 bases). The germline gives CDR1 SGHTA, CDR2 FQGNSA. CDR3 length: 15 amino acids. V was pared by 0 bases and J by 5 bases, with 13 bases between. Here the CDR3 DNA reads TGTGCCAGCAGCTTAGCGCCTAGCAAGTTGGAGACCCAGTACTTC. Translated: CASSLAPSKLETQYF.

This rearrangement joins TRBV7-2 to TRBJ2-5, with D unclear. The V gene's germline CDR1 is SGHTA and CDR2 FQGNSA. The germline V and J ends were trimmed by 7 bases and 5 bases, with 11 bases remaining between them. This CDR3 region has 12 residues. The chain's CDR3 is CASTLRAETQYF. The CDR3 DNA reads TGTGCCAGCACCCTTCGGGCCGAGACCCAGTACTTC.

As for this clone: At one end the junction does not follow the germline gene, possibly because of a read error. The chain uses TRBV5-5 and TRBJ1-3; 7 nucleotides agree with TRBD1. Germline V gives CDR1 SGHKS, CDR2 YYEKEE (reference sequence). The CDR3 has 16 amino acids. CDR3 loop: CVSSFRQGVAGNTIYF. CDR3 in DNA: TGTGTCAGCAGCTTCCGACAGGGAGTTGCTGGAAACACCATATATTTT.